One T cell receptor (beta chain) is described in this entry. The antigen is undetermined. This entry is derived from a study of radiotherapy plus CTLA-4 blockade in lung cancer. Study in general: For 18% of patients, objective responses occurred, and approximately 31% had disease control. Overall study results and limits: The study found tumor-derived TCR clones expanded in blood after radiotherapy plus ipilimumab.

The CDR3 runs to 16 residues. Germline V CDR1 and CDR2: SGDLS, YYNGEE. Trimming at V came to 1 base and at J to 2 bases, leaving 3 bases not matched to a gene. Profiling relied on immunoSEQ multiplex PCR, and the TCRdb table lists in-frame clones only, not all of them. The sample has about 97,000 clones, about four fifths seen once. The gene calls are TRBV9 and TRBJ2-1; 10 bases are shared with TRBD2. The source material was peripheral blood, sampled from a patient treated with radiotherapy plus ipilimumab. The receptor was derived from a human donor with non-small cell lung cancer who had a partial response to radiotherapy plus ipilimumab. Some clones in this sample may be carry-over from other donors' samples. Written as DNA, the CDR3 is TGTGCCAGCAGCGTATCAACTAGCGGGGCCTACAATGAGCAGTTCTTC. Protein product: CASSVSTSGAYNEQFF.